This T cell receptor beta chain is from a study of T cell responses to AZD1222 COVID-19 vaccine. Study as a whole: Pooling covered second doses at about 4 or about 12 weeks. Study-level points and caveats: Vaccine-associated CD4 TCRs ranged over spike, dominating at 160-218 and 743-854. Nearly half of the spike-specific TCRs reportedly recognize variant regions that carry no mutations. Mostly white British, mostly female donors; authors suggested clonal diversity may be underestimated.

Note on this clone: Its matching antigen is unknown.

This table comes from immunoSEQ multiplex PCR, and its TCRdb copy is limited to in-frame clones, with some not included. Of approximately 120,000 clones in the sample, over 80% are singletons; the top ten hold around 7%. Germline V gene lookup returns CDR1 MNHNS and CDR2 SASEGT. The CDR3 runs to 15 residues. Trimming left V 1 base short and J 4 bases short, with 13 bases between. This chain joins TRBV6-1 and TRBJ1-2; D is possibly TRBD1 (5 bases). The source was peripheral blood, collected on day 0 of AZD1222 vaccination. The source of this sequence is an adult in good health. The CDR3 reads CASSEGQSSSYGYTF. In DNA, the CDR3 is TGTGCCAGCAGTGAAGGACAGTCGTCCTCCTATGGCTACACCTTC.